The 2 T cell receptor beta chains below all came from one sample that was sequenced in a study of OX40 agonist ivuxolimab in advanced cancers. Clones were read by immunoSEQ multiplex PCR, and TCRdb kept only the in-frame ones, dropping some. The data show 25,000 to 30,000 clones, approximately 86% seen once. Specimen: CD4+ or CD8+ T cells sorted from blood, collected in a trial of the OX40 agonist ivuxolimab. Every receptor here comes from an adult with an advanced solid tumor such as melanoma, head and neck, liver or kidney cancer.

The V call is TRBV28, the J call TRBJ2-1; D possibly corresponds to TRBD2 (6 bases). The CDR3 length is 12 residues. Per germline, CDR1 MDHEN and CDR2 SYDVKM. V was clipped by 6 bases and J by 8 bases, with 11 bases between them. CDR3 DNA: TGTGCCAGCAGGGAGGGAAGGGATGAGCAGTTCTTC. This translates into CASREGRDEQFF. Combining the CDR3 with reference TRBV28 and TRBJ2-1 gives the whole variable domain DVKVTQSSRYLVKRTGEKVFLECVQDMDHENMFWYRQDPGLGLRLIYFSYDVKMKEKGDIPEGYSVSREKKERFSLILESASTNQTSMYLCASREGRDEQFFGPGTRLTVL.

The genes are TRBV30 and TRBJ1-2; the D is unclear. V was trimmed by 4 bases and J by 2 bases, leaving 8 bases between them. The CDR3 spans 12 residues. Germline V gene lookup returns CDR1 GTSNPN and CDR2 SVGIG (reference sequence). The CDR3 reads CAWTGNNYGYTF. CDR3 DNA sequence: TGTGCCTGGACCGGGAACAACTATGGCTACACCTTC.